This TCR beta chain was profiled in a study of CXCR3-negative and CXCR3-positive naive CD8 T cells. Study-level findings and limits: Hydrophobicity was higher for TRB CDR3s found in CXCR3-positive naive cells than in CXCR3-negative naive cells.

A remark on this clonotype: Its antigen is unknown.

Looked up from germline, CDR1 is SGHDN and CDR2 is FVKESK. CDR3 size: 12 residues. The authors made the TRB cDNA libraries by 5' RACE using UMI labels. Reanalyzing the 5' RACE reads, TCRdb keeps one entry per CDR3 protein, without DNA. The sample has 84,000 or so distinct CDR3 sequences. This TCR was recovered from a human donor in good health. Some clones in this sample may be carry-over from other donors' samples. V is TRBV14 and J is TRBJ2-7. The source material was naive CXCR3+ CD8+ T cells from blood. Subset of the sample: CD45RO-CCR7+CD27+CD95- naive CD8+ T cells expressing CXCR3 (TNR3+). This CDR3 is CASSQTSWEQYF. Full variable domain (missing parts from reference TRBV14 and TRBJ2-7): EAGVTQFPSHSVIEKGQTVTLRCDPISGHDNLYWYRRVMGKEIKFLLHFVKESKQDESGMPNNRFLAERTGGTYSTLKVQPAELEDSGVYFCASSQTSWEQYFGPGTRLTVT.